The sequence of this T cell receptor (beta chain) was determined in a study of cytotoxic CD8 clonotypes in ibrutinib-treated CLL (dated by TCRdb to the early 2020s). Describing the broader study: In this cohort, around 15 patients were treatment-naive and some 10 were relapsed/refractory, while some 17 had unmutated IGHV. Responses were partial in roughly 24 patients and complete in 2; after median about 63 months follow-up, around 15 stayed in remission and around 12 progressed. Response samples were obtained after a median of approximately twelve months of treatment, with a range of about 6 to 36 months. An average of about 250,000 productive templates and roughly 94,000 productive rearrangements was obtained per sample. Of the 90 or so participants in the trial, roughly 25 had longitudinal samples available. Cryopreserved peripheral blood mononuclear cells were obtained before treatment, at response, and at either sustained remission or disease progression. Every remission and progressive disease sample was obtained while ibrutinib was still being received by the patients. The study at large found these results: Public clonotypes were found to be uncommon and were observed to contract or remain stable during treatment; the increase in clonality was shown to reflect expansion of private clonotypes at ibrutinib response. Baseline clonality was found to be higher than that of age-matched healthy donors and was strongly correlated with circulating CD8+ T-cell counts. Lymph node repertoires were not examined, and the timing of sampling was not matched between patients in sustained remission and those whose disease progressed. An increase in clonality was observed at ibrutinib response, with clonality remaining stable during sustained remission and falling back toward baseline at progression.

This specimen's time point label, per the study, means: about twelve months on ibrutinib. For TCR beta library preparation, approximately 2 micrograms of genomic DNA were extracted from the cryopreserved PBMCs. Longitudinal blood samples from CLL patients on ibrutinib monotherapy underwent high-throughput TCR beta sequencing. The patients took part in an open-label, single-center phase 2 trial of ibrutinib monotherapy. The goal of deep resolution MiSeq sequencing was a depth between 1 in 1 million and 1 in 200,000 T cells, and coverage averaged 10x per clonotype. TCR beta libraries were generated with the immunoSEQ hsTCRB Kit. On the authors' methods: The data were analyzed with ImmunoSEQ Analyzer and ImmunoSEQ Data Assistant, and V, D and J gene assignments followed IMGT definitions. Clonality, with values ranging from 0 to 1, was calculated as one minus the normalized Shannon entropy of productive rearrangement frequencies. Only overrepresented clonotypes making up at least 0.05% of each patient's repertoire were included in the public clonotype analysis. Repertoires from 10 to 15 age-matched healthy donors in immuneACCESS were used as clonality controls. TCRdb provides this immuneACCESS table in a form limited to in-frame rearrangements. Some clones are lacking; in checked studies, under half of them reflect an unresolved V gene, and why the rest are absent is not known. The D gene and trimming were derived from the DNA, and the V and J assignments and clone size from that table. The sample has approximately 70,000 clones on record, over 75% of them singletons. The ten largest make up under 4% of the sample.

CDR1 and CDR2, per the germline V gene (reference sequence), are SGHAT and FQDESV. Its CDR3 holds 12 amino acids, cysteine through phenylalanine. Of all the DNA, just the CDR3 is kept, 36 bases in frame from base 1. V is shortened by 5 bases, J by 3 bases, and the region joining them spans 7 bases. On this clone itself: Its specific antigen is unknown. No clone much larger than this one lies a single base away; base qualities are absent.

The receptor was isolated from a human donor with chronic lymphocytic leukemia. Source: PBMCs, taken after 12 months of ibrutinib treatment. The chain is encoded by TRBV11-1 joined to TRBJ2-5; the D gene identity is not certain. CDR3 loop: CASSPWEETQYF. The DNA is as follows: TGTGCCAGCAGCCCATGGGAAGAGACCCAGTACTTC.